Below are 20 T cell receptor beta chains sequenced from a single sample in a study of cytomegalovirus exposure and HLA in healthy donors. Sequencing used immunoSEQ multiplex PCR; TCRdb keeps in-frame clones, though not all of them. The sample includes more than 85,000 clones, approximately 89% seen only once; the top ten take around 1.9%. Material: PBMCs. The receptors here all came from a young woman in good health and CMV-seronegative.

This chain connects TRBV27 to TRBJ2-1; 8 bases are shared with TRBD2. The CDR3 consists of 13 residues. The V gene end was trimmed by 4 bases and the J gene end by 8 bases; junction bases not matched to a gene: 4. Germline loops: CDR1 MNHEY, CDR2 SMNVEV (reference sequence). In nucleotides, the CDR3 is TGTGCCAGCAGTTGGCGGGGGGAGCATGAGCAGTTCTTC. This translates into CASSWRGEHEQFF.

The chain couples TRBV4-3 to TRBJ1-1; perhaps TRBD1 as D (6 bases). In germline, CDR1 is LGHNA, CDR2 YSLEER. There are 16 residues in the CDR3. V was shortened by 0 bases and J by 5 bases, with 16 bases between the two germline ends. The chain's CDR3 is CASSQEPYLQGTEAFF. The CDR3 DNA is TGCGCCAGCAGCCAAGAACCGTACCTACAGGGAACTGAAGCTTTCTTT.

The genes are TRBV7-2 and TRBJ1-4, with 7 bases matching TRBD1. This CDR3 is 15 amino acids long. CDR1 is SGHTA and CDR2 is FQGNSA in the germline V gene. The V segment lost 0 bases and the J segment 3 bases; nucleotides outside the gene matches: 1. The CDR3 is CASSLATGANEKLFF. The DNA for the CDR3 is TGTGCCAGCAGCTTAGCTACAGGGGCTAATGAAAAACTGTTTTTT.

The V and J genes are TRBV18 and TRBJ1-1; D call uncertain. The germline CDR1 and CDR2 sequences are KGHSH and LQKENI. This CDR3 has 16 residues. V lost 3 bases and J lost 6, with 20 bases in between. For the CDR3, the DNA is TGTGCCAGCTCACCCCGAAAGGGAGGGTTGGTCCCTGAAGCTTTCTTT. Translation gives CASSPRKGGLVPEAFF.

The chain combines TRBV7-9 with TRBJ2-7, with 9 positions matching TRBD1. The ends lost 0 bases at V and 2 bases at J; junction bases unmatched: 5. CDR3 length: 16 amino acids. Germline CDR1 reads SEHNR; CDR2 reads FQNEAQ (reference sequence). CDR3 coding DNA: TGTGCCAGCAGCTTAGCTCGGGGGACAGGGACCTACGAGCAGTACTTC. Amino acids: CASSLARGTGTYEQYF.

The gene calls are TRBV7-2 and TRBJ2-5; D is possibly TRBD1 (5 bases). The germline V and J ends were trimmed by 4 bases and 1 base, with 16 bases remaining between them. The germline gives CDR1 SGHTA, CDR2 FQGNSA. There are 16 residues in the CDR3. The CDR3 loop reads CASSSNRAGRQETQYF. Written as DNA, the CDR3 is TGTGCCAGCAGCTCAAATCGTGCAGGGCGCCAAGAGACCCAGTACTTC.

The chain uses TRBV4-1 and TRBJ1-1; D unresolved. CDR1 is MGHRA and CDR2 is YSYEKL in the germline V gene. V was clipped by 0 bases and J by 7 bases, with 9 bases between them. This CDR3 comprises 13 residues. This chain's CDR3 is CASSQEAALEAFF. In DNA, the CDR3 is TGCGCCAGCAGCCAAGAAGCGGCCCTTGAAGCTTTCTTT.

The CDR3 region is CASSYGTNEKLFF. The CDR3 DNA reads TGTGCCAGCAGCTACGGTACTAATGAAAAACTGTTTTTT. The V and J genes are TRBV5-6 and TRBJ1-4; D is uncertain. The germline CDR1 and CDR2 sequences are SGHDT and YYEEEE. The length of the CDR3 is 13 residues. V shed 3 bases and J shed 2 bases, with 5 bases lying between them.

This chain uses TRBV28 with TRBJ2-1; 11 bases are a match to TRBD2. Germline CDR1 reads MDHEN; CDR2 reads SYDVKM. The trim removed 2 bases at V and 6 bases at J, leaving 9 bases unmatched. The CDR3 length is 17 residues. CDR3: CASSLGARTSGFNEQFF. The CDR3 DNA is TGTGCCAGCAGTTTAGGGGCCCGGACTAGCGGGTTCAATGAGCAGTTCTTC. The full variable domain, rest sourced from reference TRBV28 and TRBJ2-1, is DVKVTQSSRYLVKRTGEKVFLECVQDMDHENMFWYRQDPGLGLRLIYFSYDVKMKEKGDIPEGYSVSREKKERFSLILESASTNQTSMYLCASSLGARTSGFNEQFFGPGTRLTVL.

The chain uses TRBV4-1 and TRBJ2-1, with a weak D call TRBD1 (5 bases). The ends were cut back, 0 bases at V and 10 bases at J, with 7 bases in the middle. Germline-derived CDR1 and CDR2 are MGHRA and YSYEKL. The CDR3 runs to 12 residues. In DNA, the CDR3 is TGCGCCAGCAGCCAAGAAGGGGCGGAGCAGTTCTTC. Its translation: CASSQEGAEQFF.

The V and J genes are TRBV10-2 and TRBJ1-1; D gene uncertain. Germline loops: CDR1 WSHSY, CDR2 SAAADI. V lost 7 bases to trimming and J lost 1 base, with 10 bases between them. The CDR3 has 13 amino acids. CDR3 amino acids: CASNPRQNTEAFF. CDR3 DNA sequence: TGCGCCAGCAACCCCCGACAGAACACTGAAGCTTTCTTT.

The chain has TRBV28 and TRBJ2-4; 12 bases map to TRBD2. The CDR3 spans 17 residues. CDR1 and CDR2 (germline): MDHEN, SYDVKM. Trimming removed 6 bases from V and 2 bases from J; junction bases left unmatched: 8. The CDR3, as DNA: TGTGCCAGCAGCACTAGCGGGGGGCGGCCGACCAAAAACATTCAGTACTTC. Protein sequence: CASSTSGGRPTKNIQYF.

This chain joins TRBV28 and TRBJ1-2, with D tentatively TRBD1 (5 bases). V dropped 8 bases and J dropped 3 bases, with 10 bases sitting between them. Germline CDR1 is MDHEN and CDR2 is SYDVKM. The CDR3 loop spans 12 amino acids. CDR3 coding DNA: TGTGCCAGCCAGGGCGCTGACTATGGCTACACCTTC. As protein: CASQGADYGYTF.

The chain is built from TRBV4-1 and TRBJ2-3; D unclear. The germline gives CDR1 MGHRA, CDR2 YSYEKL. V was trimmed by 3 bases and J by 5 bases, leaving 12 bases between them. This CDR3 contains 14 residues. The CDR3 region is CASSHLPPLDTQYF. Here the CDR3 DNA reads TGCGCCAGCAGCCACCTCCCCCCGTTAGATACGCAGTATTTT.

CDR3 region: CATSREQGNTGELFF. CDR3 coding DNA: TGTGCCACCAGCAGAGAACAGGGAAACACCGGGGAGCTGTTTTTT. The chain has TRBV15 and TRBJ2-2; D might be TRBD1 (6 bases). The CDR3 sequence is 15 residues long. The germline V gene encodes CDR1 LNHNV and CDR2 YYDKDF (reference sequence). V lost 0 bases to trimming and J lost 2 bases, with 7 bases between them. Drawing the rest from reference TRBV15 and TRBJ2-2, the complete variable domain is DAMVIQNPRYQVTQFGKPVTLSCSQTLNHNVMYWYQQKSSQAPKLLFHYYDKDFNNEADTPDNFQSRRPNTSFCFLDIRSPGLGDTAMYLCATSREQGNTGELFFGEGSRLTVL.

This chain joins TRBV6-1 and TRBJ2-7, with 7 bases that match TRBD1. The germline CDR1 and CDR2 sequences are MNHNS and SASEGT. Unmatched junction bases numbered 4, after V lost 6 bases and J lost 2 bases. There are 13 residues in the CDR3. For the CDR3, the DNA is TGTGCCAGCAGCAGACAGGGCCCCTACGAGCAGTACTTC. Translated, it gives CASSRQGPYEQYF.

CDR3: CSGQGGQGSTEAFF. In nucleotides, the CDR3 is TGCAGCGGGCAAGGGGGACAGGGTAGTACTGAAGCTTTCTTT. J is TRBJ1-1 and V is TRBV29-1, with 9 bases aligning to TRBD1. The V gene's germline CDR1 is SQVTM and CDR2 ANQGSEA. The CDR3 consists of 14 residues. With V trimmed by 7 bases and J by 5 bases, 11 bases remained unmatched.

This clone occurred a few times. The CDR3 DNA sequence: TGTGCCTGGAGCCCTAGCGGGAGTTCTGAGACCCAGTACTTC. Translation gives CAWSPSGSSETQYF. The chain couples TRBV30 to TRBJ2-5; 10 bases are shared with TRBD2. CDR1 is GTSNPN and CDR2 is SVGIG in the germline V gene (reference sequence). V shed 3 bases and J 5 bases; nucleotides not matched to a gene: 6. The CDR3 length is 14 residues.

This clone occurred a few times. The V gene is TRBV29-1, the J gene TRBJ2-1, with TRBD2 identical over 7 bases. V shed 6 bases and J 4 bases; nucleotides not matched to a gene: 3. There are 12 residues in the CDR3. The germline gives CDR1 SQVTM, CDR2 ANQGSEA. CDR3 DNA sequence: TGCAGCGTCGGGGACTATTACAATGAGCAGTTCTTC. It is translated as CSVGDYYNEQFF.

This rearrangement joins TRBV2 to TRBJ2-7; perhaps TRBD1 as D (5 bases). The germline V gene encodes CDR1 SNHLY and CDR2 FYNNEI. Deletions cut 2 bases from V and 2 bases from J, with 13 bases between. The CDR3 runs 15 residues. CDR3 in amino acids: CASSEPGIVAYEQYF. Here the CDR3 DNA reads TGTGCCAGCAGTGAACCAGGGATCGTGGCCTACGAGCAGTACTTC.